What follows are 2 T cell receptor beta chains derived from one specimen sequenced in a study of Ad26.COV2.S vaccination and SARS-CoV-2 variants. The treatment denotes: 15 to 20 received Ad26.COV2.S at low or high dose, single or two shots; a few received placebo; per-sample allocation not given. Specimen acquisition occurred on day 63 following the initial vaccine or placebo injection. The table came from immunoSEQ multiplex PCR; TCRdb's copy has only in-frame clones and leaves some out. The sample lists around 450,000 clones; 80% to 90% were seen once. This material consisted of peripheral blood, taken in a trial of Ad26.COV2.S vaccine versus placebo. These receptors were collected from a person between 18 and 65 years old who received the Ad26.COV2.S COVID-19 vaccine or a placebo.

This CDR3 is CASSLRGGSYEQYF. The CDR3 DNA sequence: TGTGCCAGCAGCCTCAGGGGGGGCTCCTACGAGCAGTACTTC. The chain carries TRBV5-6 and TRBJ2-7; D may be TRBD1 or TRBD2 (7 bases each). There are 14 residues in the CDR3. Trimming removed 4 bases at V and 0 bases at J, with 11 bases between. CDR1 is SGHDT and CDR2 is YYEEEE in the germline V gene.

V is TRBV29-1 and J is TRBJ1-3, with D possibly matching TRBD1 (6 bases). The CDR3 sequence is 15 residues long. Germline-derived CDR1 and CDR2 are SQVTM and ANQGSEA. V was cut by 4 bases and J by 1 base, with 14 bases left in between. The CDR3: CSVAHREKSGNTIYF. DNA for the CDR3: TGCAGCGTTGCCCACAGGGAGAAGTCTGGAAACACCATATATTTT.